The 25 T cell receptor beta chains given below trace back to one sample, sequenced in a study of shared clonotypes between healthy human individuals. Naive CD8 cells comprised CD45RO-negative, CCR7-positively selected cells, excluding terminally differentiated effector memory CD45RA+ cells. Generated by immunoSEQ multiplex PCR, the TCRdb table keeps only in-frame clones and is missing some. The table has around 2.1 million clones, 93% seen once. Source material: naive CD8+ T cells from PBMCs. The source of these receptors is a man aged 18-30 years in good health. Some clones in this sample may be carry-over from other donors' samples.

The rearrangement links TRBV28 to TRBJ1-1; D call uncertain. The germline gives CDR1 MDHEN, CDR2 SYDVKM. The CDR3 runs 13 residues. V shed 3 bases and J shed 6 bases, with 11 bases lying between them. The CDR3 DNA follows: TGTGCCAGCAGTTTCGGGGAAACGGCTGAAGCTTTCTTT. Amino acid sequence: CASSFGETAEAFF.

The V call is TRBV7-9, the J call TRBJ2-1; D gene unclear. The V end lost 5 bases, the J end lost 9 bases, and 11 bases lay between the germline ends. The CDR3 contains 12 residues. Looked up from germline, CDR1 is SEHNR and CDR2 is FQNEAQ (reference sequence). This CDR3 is CASSHVSSEQFF. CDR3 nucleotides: TGTGCCAGCAGCCACGTTTCCTCTGAGCAGTTCTTC.

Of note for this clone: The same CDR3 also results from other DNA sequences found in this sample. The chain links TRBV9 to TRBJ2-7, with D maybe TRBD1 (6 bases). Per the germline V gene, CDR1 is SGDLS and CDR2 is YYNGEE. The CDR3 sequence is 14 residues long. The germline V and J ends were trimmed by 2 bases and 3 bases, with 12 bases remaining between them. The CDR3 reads CASSVARQDYEQYF. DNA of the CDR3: TGTGCCAGCAGCGTGGCCAGACAGGACTACGAGCAGTACTTC. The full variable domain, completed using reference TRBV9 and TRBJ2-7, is DSGVTQTPKHLITATGQRVTLRCSPRSGDLSVYWYQQSLDQGLQFLIQYYNGEERAKGNILERFSAQQFPDLHSELNLSSLELGDSALYFCASSVARQDYEQYFGPGTRLTVT.

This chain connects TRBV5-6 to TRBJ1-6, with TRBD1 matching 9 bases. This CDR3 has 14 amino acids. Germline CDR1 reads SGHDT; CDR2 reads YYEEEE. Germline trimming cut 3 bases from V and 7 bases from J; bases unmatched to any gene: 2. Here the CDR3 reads CASSWDRANSPLHF. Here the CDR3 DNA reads TGTGCCAGCAGCTGGGACAGGGCGAATTCACCCCTCCACTTT.

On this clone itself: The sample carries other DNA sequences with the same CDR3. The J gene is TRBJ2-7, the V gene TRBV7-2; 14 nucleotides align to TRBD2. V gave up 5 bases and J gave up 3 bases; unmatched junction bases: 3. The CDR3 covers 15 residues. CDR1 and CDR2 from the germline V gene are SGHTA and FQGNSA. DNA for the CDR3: TGTGCCAGCAGCCCCGGACTAGCGGGAGGCTACGAGCAGTACTTC. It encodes CASSPGLAGGYEQYF.

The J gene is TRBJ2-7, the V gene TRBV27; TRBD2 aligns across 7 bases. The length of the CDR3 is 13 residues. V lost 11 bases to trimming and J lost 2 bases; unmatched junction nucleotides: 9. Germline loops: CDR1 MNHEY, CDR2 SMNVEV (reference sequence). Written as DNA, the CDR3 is TGTGCCCCTGGGGGAGGGACGGCCTACGAGCAGTACTTC. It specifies CAPGGGTAYEQYF.

Written as DNA, the CDR3 is TGTGCCAGCAGCGAAACAGGGTCTGGAAACACCATATATTTT. Translated, it gives CASSETGSGNTIYF. The chain couples TRBV11-2 to TRBJ1-3, with a possible D match to TRBD1 (6 bases). The V gene's germline CDR1 is SGHAT and CDR2 FQNNGV. The length of the CDR3 is 14 residues. The V end was cut by 5 bases, the J end by 1 base, with 9 bases between.

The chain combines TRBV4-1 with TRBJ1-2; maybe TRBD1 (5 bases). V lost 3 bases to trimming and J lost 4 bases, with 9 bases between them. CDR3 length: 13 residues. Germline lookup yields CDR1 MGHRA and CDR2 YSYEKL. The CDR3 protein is CASSQRQPYGYTF. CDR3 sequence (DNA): TGCGCCAGCAGCCAGAGACAGCCCTATGGCTACACCTTC.

The DNA for the CDR3 is TGCAGCGCCCAAACCCGGAACACCGGGGAGCTGTTTTTT. Encoded protein: CSAQTRNTGELFF. J is TRBJ2-2 and V is TRBV29-1; D is unresolved. CDR3 length equals 13 residues. Germline V gene data show CDR1 as SQVTM and CDR2 as ANQGSEA. V gave up 7 bases and J gave up 1 base, with 10 bases separating them.

In nucleotides, the CDR3 is TGTGCCAGCAGCCGCGCCGGGACAGGTGAAGGCGGGAACTATGGCTACACCTTC. It specifies CASSRAGTGEGGNYGYTF. This rearrangement joins TRBV5-6 to TRBJ1-2, with TRBD1 matching 8 bases. Germline lookup yields CDR1 SGHDT and CDR2 YYEEEE. The V gene end was trimmed by 4 bases and the J gene end by 2 bases; junction bases not matched to a gene: 16. The CDR3 sequence is 18 residues long.

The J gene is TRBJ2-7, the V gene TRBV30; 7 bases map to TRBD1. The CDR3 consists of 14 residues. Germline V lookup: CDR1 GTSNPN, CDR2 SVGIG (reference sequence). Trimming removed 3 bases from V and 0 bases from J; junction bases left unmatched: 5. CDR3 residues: CAWRKRGPSYEQYF. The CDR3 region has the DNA TGTGCCTGGAGGAAGAGGGGGCCCTCCTACGAGCAGTACTTC.

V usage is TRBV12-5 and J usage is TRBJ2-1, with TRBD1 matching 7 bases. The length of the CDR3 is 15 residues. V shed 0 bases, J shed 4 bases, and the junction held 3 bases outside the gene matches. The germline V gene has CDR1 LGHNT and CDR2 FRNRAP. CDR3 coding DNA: TGTGCTAGTGGTTTGGTAGGGGGCAGTTACAATGAGCAGTTCTTC. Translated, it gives CASGLVGGSYNEQFF.

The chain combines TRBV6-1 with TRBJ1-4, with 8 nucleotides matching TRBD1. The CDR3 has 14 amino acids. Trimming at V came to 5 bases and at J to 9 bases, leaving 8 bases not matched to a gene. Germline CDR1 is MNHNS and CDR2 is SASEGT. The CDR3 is CASSLTQGVKKLFF. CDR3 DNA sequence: TGTGCCAGCAGTTTGACACAGGGGGTTAAAAAACTGTTTTTT.

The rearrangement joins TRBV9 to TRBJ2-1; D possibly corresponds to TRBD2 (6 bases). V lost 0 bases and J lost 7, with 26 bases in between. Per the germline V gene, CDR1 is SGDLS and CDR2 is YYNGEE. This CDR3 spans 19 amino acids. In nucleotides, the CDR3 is TGTGCCAGCAGCGTAGGAGGGTCGGTGGGGGGAAGTAAAAGTAATGAGCAGTTCTTC. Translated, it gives CASSVGGSVGGSKSNEQFF. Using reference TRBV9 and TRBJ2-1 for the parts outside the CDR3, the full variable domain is DSGVTQTPKHLITATGQRVTLRCSPRSGDLSVYWYQQSLDQGLQFLIQYYNGEERAKGNILERFSAQQFPDLHSELNLSSLELGDSALYFCASSVGGSVGGSKSNEQFFGPGTRLTVL.

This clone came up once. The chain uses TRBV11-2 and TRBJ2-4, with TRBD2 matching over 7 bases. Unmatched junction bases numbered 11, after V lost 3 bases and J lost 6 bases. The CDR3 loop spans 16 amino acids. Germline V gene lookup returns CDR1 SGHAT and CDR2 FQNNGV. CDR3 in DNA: TGTGCCAGCAGCTTTTATGTAACGGGAGGAGGAAACATTCAGTACTTC. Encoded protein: CASSFYVTGGGNIQYF.

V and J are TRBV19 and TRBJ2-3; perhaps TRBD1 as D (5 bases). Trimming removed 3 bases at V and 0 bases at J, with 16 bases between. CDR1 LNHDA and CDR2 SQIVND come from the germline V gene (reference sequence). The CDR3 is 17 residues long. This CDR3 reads CASSIWGGITSTDTQYF. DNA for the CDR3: TGTGCCAGTAGTATTTGGGGCGGCATTACTAGCACAGATACGCAGTATTTT.

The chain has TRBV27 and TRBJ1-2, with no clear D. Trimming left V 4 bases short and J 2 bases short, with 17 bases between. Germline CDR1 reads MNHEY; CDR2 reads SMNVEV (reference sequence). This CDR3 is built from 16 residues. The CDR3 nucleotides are TGTGCCAGCAGTTCCTTAAGACAAGACTCGAACTATGGCTACACCTTC. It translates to CASSSLRQDSNYGYTF.

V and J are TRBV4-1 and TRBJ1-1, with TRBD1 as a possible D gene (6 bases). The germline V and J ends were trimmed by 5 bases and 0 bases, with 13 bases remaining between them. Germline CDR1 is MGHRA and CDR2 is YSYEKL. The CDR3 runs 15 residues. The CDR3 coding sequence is TGCGCCAGCAGCTCCCAGGGGCTTATGAACACTGAAGCTTTCTTT. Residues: CASSSQGLMNTEAFF.

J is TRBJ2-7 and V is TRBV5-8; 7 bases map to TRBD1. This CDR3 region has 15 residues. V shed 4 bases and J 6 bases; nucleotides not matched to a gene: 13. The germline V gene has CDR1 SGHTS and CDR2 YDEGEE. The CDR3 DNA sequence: TGTGCCAGCAGCGGCATCAGGGTACAGGGGCTCGAGCAGTACTTC. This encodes CASSGIRVQGLEQYF.

CDR3 sequence: CAWEPGQGAYNSPLHF. The DNA for the CDR3 is TGTGCCTGGGAACCGGGACAGGGGGCCTATAATTCACCCCTCCACTTT. The chain employs TRBV30 and TRBJ1-6, with TRBD1 matching over 11 bases. V lost 5 bases to trimming and J lost 2 bases; unmatched junction nucleotides: 5. CDR1 and CDR2 from the germline V gene are GTSNPN and SVGIG (reference sequence). The CDR3 is 16 residues long.

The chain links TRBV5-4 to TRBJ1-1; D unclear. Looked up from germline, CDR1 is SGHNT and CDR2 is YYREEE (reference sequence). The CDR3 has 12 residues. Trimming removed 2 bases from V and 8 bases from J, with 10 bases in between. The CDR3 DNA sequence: TGTGCCAGCAGCTTCTCGGCGGACGAAGCTTTCTTT. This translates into CASSFSADEAFF.

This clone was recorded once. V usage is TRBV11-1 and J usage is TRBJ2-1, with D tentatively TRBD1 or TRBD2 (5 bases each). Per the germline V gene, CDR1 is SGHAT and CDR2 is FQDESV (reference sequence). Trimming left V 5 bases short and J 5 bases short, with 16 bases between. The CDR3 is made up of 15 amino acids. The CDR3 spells CASSARDPSNNEQFF. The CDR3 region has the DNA TGTGCCAGCAGCGCCCGGGACCCGAGTAACAATGAGCAGTTCTTC.

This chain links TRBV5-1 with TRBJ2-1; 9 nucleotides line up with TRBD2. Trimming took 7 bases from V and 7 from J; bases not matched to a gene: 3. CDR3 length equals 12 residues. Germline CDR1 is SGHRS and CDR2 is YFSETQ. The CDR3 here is CASGGRGNEQFF. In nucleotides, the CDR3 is TGCGCCAGCGGCGGGAGGGGAAATGAGCAGTTCTTC.

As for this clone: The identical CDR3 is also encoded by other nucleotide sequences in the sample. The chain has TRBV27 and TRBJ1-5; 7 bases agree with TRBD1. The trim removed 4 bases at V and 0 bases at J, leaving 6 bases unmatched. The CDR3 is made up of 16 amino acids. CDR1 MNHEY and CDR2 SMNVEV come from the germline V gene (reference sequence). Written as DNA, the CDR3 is TGTGCCAGCAGTTCAAGCCAGGGGGATAGCAATCAGCCCCAGCATTTT. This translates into CASSSSQGDSNQPQHF.

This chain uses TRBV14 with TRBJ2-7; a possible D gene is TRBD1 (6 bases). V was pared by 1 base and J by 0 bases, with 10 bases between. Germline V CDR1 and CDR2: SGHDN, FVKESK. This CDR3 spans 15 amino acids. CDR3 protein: CASSQGLGGSYEQYF. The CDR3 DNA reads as TGTGCCAGCAGCCAAGGTTTAGGGGGCTCCTACGAGCAGTACTTC.